This TCR beta chain stems from a study of prognosis after radiotherapy for stage I lung cancer. There are 12 residues in the CDR3. Germline V gene lookup returns CDR1 MDHEN and CDR2 SYDVKM. Starting from genomic DNA, TCR beta CDR3 was amplified through two-round multiplex PCR. Each TRBV and TRBJ gene had its own primer in the first PCR round. TCRdb re-analysed the multiplex PCR reads in MiXCR, keeping a single row per CDR3 protein. The data hold over 11,000 distinct CDR3 sequences, with 25% to 30% observed a single time. The material sequenced was PBMCs, taken before or after stereotactic body radiation therapy (not recorded which). The J gene is TRBJ2-5, the V gene TRBV28, with a weak D call TRBD2 (6 bases). The sequence derives from a donor aged 50 or older with non-small cell lung cancer. CDR3 DNA sequence: TGTGTAAGCAGTTCCGCGGGATGGACCCAGTACTTC. This gives the protein CVSSSAGWTQYF. Supplemented by reference TRBV28 and TRBJ2-5, the full variable domain reads DVKVTQSSRYLVKRTGEKVFLECVQDMDHENMFWYRQDPGLGLRLIYFSYDVKMKEKGDIPEGYSVSREKKERFSLILESASTNQTSMYLCVSSSAGWTQYFGPGTRLLVL.